What follows are 24 T cell receptor beta chains derived from one specimen sequenced in a study of shared clonotypes between healthy human individuals. TCRdb keeps only in-frame clones here, not all; method: immunoSEQ multiplex PCR. The sample has about 1.1 million clones, 70% to 80% seen once. The sample taken for sequencing was memory CD4+ T cells from PBMCs. The subset denotes: CD45RA-negative fraction. The receptors shown here come from a man aged 18 to 35 in good health. Some clones in this sample may be carry-over from other donors' samples.

The rearrangement uses TRBV10-3 and TRBJ1-2; 7 bases are a match to TRBD1. Germline V CDR1 and CDR2: ENHRY, SYGVKD. CDR3 size: 14 residues. After removal of 10 bases from V and 4 bases from J, the junction contained 12 bases not matched to a gene. The chain's CDR3 is CASRRQGGIYGYTF. Here the CDR3 DNA reads TGTGCCAGCAGACGACAGGGCGGGATCTATGGCTACACCTTC.

V gene TRBV7-2 combines with J gene TRBJ2-1; 10 bases are shared with TRBD2. The J segment lost 9 bases and the V segment lost 5 bases, leaving 16 bases of the junction unmatched. In germline, CDR1 is SGHTA, CDR2 FQGNSA. The CDR3 is made up of 17 amino acids. The CDR3 is CASSPPTSGTVLGEQFF. CDR3 nucleotides: TGTGCCAGCAGCCCCCCCACTAGCGGGACGGTCCTGGGTGAGCAGTTCTTC. Looking up the rest from reference TRBV7-2 and TRBJ2-1 gives the full variable domain: GAGVSQSPSNKVTEKGKDVELRCDPISGHTALYWYRQSLGQGLEFLIYFQGNSAPDKSGLPSDRFSAERTGGSVSTLTIQRTQQEDSAVYLCASSPPTSGTVLGEQFFGPGTRLTVL.

V is TRBV28 and J is TRBJ1-2; no firm D call. Germline V gene lookup returns CDR1 MDHEN and CDR2 SYDVKM. Trimming removed 7 bases from V and 4 bases from J, with 13 bases in between. The CDR3 is 13 residues long. The CDR3 coding sequence is TGTGCCAGCATCTCGACGATAACCTATGGCTACACCTTC. Protein sequence: CASISTITYGYTF.

The gene calls are TRBV28 and TRBJ2-1; 8 bases are a match to TRBD2. Germline CDR1 and CDR2: MDHEN and SYDVKM. The CDR3 loop spans 15 amino acids. V trimming: 3 bases; J trimming: 5 bases; junction bases outside the gene matches: 6. This chain's CDR3 is CASSFTGRANNEQFF. CDR3 coding DNA: TGTGCCAGCAGTTTCACCGGGAGGGCCAACAATGAGCAGTTCTTC.

The chain joins TRBV19 to TRBJ2-1, with 8 bases identical to TRBD1. CDR1 and CDR2 from the germline V gene are LNHDA and SQIVND (reference sequence). Trimming cost V 3 bases and J 2 bases; bases outside gene matches: 12. CDR3 size: 18 residues. The CDR3 DNA reads as TGTGCCAGTAGTATTGGGACAGGCGTTTCGGGGGCCTACAATGAGCAGTTCTTC. Residues: CASSIGTGVSGAYNEQFF.

The chain carries TRBV30 and TRBJ2-2; D call uncertain. V gave up 4 bases and J gave up 2 bases, with 11 bases separating them. The CDR3 contains 14 residues. Per the germline V gene, CDR1 is GTSNPN and CDR2 is SVGIG (reference sequence). This CDR3 reads CAWKGSFNTGELFF. DNA of the CDR3: TGTGCCTGGAAGGGCAGCTTTAACACCGGGGAGCTGTTTTTT.

The chain combines TRBV5-4 with TRBJ2-1; 7 bases are a match to TRBD2. After removal of 2 bases from V and 5 bases from J, the junction contained 4 bases not matched to a gene. Germline V gene sequence: CDR1 SGHNT, CDR2 YYREEE (reference sequence). The CDR3 has 14 amino acids. This CDR3 is CASSFPSGHNEQFF. DNA for the CDR3: TGTGCCAGCAGCTTCCCTAGCGGCCACAATGAGCAGTTCTTC.

This clone was seen once. The CDR3 protein is CASSLEGGRHEQYF. The DNA for the CDR3 is TGTGCCAGCAGCTTAGAGGGCGGCCGACACGAGCAGTACTTC. This sequence joins TRBV7-8 and TRBJ2-7; D is unresolved. The CDR3 is made up of 14 amino acids. Germline values: CDR1 SGHVS, CDR2 FQNEAQ. Trimming took 1 base from V and 5 from J, leaving 12 bases between them. The full variable domain, completed using reference TRBV7-8 and TRBJ2-7, is GAGVSQSPRYKVAKRGQDVALRCDPISGHVSLFWYQQALGQGPEFLTYFQNEAQLDKSGLPSDRFFAERPEGSVSTLKIQRTQQEDSAVYLCASSLEGGRHEQYFGPGTRLTVT.

This chain links TRBV30 with TRBJ1-5; D ambiguous. Trimming cost V 1 base and J 6 bases, with 10 bases left between them. Germline values: CDR1 GTSNPN, CDR2 SVGIG (reference sequence). The CDR3 contains 13 residues. CDR3 region: CAWSARGSQPQHF. The CDR3 DNA is TGTGCCTGGAGTGCCCGAGGGAGTCAGCCCCAGCATTTT.

J is TRBJ1-1 and V is TRBV5-1; D perhaps matches TRBD1 (5 bases). V was cut by 0 bases and J by 6 bases, with 18 bases left in between. There are 16 residues in the CDR3. Germline CDR1 SGHRS, CDR2 YFSETQ. The CDR3 sequence is CASSLATVGTRAEAFF. The CDR3 DNA sequence: TGCGCCAGCAGCTTGGCCACGGTCGGGACCCGCGCTGAAGCTTTCTTT.

V gene TRBV7-9 combines with J gene TRBJ2-3, with 8 bases matching TRBD2. This CDR3 is built from 17 residues. Per germline, CDR1 SEHNR and CDR2 FQNEAQ (reference sequence). With 5 bases clipped from V and 2 bases from J, the junction kept 12 bases outside the gene matches. The chain's CDR3 is CASSPRPGRAHTDTQYF. The CDR3 nucleotides read TGTGCCAGCAGCCCGCGGCCCGGGAGGGCCCACACAGATACGCAGTATTTT.

The V and J genes are TRBV5-5 and TRBJ1-1; D gene ambiguous. Germline-derived CDR1 and CDR2 are SGHKS and YYEKEE (reference sequence). The CDR3 extends over 14 amino acids. V lost 3 bases and J 3 bases, leaving 12 bases between the germline ends. For the CDR3, the DNA is TGTGCCAGCAGCTCTTCGGGCTGGGACACTGAAGCTTTCTTT. Amino acids: CASSSSGWDTEAFF.

The rearrangement uses TRBV28 and TRBJ1-5; D uncertain. The CDR3 has 15 residues. V lost 8 bases and J 0 bases, leaving 14 bases between the germline ends. Germline loops: CDR1 MDHEN, CDR2 SYDVKM. Here the CDR3 DNA reads TGTGCCAGCCGTTACCCTGGGTATAGCAATCAGCCCCAGCATTTT. The encoded protein is CASRYPGYSNQPQHF.

The V call is TRBV7-6, the J call TRBJ2-1; D gene uncertain. From germline, CDR1 is SGHVS and CDR2 FNYEAQ. The CDR3 consists of 16 residues. V lost 5 bases and J lost 2, with 16 bases in between. The CDR3 sequence: CASSPGGTGAYNEQFF. The CDR3 DNA reads TGTGCCAGCAGCCCTGGTGGTACTGGGGCCTACAATGAGCAGTTCTTC.

The chain carries TRBV11-2 and TRBJ2-5, with 7 bases fitting TRBD2. With V trimmed by 4 bases and J by 5 bases, 4 bases remained unmatched. The CDR3 length is 13 residues. CDR1 SGHAT and CDR2 FQNNGV come from the germline V gene. The CDR3 spells CASSSPGGETQYF. CDR3 sequence (DNA): TGTGCCAGCAGCTCCCCCGGGGGGGAGACCCAGTACTTC.

V and J are TRBV28 and TRBJ1-1; D is undetermined. Germline assignment: CDR1 MDHEN and CDR2 SYDVKM. This CDR3 contains 12 residues. The V gene lost 6 bases and the J gene lost 6 bases, with 11 bases spanning the gap. CDR3: CASRSQLPEAFF. CDR3 nucleotide sequence: TGTGCCAGCAGATCACAGTTACCTGAAGCTTTCTTT.

This chain uses TRBV19 with TRBJ1-1; D is possibly TRBD1 (5 bases). Germline-derived CDR1 and CDR2 are LNHDA and SQIVND (reference sequence). This CDR3 has 14 residues. The V and J ends lost 10 bases and 9 bases respectively, with 24 bases between them. CDR3 DNA sequence: TGTGCCACCCAACTCCTGGGGCAAAGCTCCAAAGCTTTCTTT. It is translated as CATQLLGQSSKAFF.

The gene calls are TRBV4-1 and TRBJ1-4, with 7 bases matching TRBD1. CDR1 and CDR2 from the germline V gene are MGHRA and YSYEKL. J gave up 3 bases and V 4 bases, and 8 bases lay outside the gene matches. This CDR3 has 16 amino acids. In nucleotides, the CDR3 is TGCGCCAGCAGCCCCTTTGGCGGGACAGCTAATGAAAAACTGTTTTTT. It specifies CASSPFGGTANEKLFF.

This clone has just a few counts. The V call is TRBV30, the J call TRBJ1-2, with no clear D. V was clipped by 1 base and J by 4 bases, with 7 bases between them. Germline assignment: CDR1 GTSNPN and CDR2 SVGIG (reference sequence). The CDR3 consists of 12 residues. The DNA for the CDR3 is TGTGCCTGGAGTGCCGGTTTCTATGGCTACACCTTC. Its translation is CAWSAGFYGYTF.

The CDR3 loop reads CASSARNGETQYF. DNA for the CDR3: TGTGCCAGCAGCGCGCGTAACGGGGAGACCCAGTACTTC. The genes are TRBV9 and TRBJ2-5, with D unclear. This CDR3 is built from 13 residues. Germline V gene lookup returns CDR1 SGDLS and CDR2 YYNGEE. The V and J ends lost 3 bases and 5 bases respectively, with 11 bases between them.

To note about this clone: The same CDR3 also results from other DNA sequences found in this sample. The V gene is TRBV10-3, the J gene TRBJ2-5; 11 nucleotides line up with TRBD2. V shed 8 bases, J shed 0 bases, and the junction held 2 bases outside the gene matches. The length of the CDR3 is 14 residues. The V gene's germline CDR1 is ENHRY and CDR2 SYGVKD. CDR3 amino acids: CAIGTSGYQETQYF. As DNA, the CDR3 is TGTGCCATCGGGACTAGCGGATACCAAGAGACCCAGTACTTC.

V and J are TRBV7-9 and TRBJ1-3, with TRBD1 matching 8 bases. The CDR3 loop spans 15 amino acids. The germline gives CDR1 SEHNR, CDR2 FQNEAQ (reference sequence). J lost 3 bases, V lost 2 bases, and 3 bases had no gene match. As DNA, the CDR3 is TGTGCCAGCAGCTTATCCACAGGGGGTGGAAACACCATATATTTT. It is translated as CASSLSTGGGNTIYF.

This clone was picked up one time. This chain uses TRBV7-3 with TRBJ2-3, with 7 bases aligning to TRBD1. This CDR3 spans 15 amino acids. Germline CDR1 reads SGHTA; CDR2 reads FQGTGA. V lost 5 bases and J lost 6; bases outside the gene matches: 11. As DNA, the CDR3 is TGTGCCAGCAGCGACAGGTCAGGGGGTGGGGATACGCAGTATTTT. Translated, it gives CASSDRSGGGDTQYF.

This clone was counted a few times. This chain connects TRBV15 to TRBJ2-3; 15 bases align to TRBD2. This CDR3 comprises 17 residues. Germline CDR1 and CDR2: LNHNV and YYDKDF (reference sequence). After removal of 3 bases from V and 8 bases from J, the junction contained 9 bases not matched to a gene. This chain's CDR3 is CATSRDGTSGRPGTQYF. The CDR3 DNA reads TGTGCCACCAGCAGGGATGGGACTAGCGGGAGGCCGGGTACGCAGTATTTT.